The 27 T cell receptor beta chains reported below all come from one sample, sequenced in a study of shared clonotypes between healthy human individuals (dated by TCRdb to the early 2020s). Receptors were amplified or captured by the immunoSEQ multiplex PCR assay. TCRdb stores this immuneACCESS table with in-frame sequences only. Part of the clones is absent; in the studies checked, under half of the shortfall reflects unresolved V genes, and no reason is known for the rest. The sample contains about 1.1 million clones, roughly 80% of them found a single time. The ten most abundant clones make up more than 0.85% of the sample. The sequencing input was memory CD4+ T cells from PBMCs. The label giving this sample's cell subset or site can be read as: CD45RA-negative fraction. These TCRs come from a man aged 18 to 35 in good health. Some clones in this sample may be carry-over from other donors' samples.

The rearrangement links TRBV4-3 to TRBJ2-5, with D possibly matching TRBD2 (6 bases). The germline CDR1 and CDR2 sequences are LGHNA and YSLEER. This CDR3 has 14 residues. V was trimmed by 0 bases and J by 5 bases, leaving 10 bases between them. CDR3 nucleotide sequence: TGCGCCAGCAGCCAAGATAAGGGGAGGGAGACCCAGTACTTC. Its protein product is CASSQDKGRETQYF.

The rearrangement joins TRBV5-4 to TRBJ2-5; D assignment may be TRBD1 or TRBD2 (5 bases each). This CDR3 is 15 amino acids long. V lost 3 bases to trimming and J lost 5 bases, with 17 bases between them. Germline V gives CDR1 SGHNT, CDR2 YYREEE (reference sequence). CDR3 residues: CASSWSRSEGETQYF. The CDR3, as DNA: TGTGCCAGCAGCTGGTCCCGGTCCGAGGGGGAGACCCAGTACTTC. Full variable domain (remainder filled in from reference TRBV5-4 and TRBJ2-5): ETGVTQSPTHLIKTRGQQVTLRCSSQSGHNTVSWYQQALGQGPQFIFQYYREEENGRGNFPPRFSGLQFPNYSSELNVNALELDDSALYLCASSWSRSEGETQYFGPGTRLLVL.

In the case of this clone: Given a much more abundant clone one base away, this may be a read error. This specimen includes other DNA sequences encoding the same CDR3. CDR3 loop: CATSRDSGQGAEKLFF. CDR3 nucleotides: TGTGCCACCAGCAGAGATTCGGGGCAGGGGGCTGAAAAACTGTTTTTT. The chain combines TRBV15 with TRBJ1-4, with TRBD1 matching over 8 bases. This CDR3 is built from 16 residues. V shed 0 bases, J shed 7 bases, and the junction held 7 bases outside the gene matches. Germline values: CDR1 LNHNV, CDR2 YYDKDF (reference sequence).

V gene TRBV5-1 combines with J gene TRBJ2-2, with D uncertain. Germline V gene sequence: CDR1 SGHRS, CDR2 YFSETQ. This CDR3 spans 14 amino acids. Trimming stripped 0 bases from V and 3 bases from J, with 6 bases between. DNA for the CDR3: TGCGCCAGCAGCTTGGTCACCCACACCGGGGAGCTGTTTTTT. It translates to CASSLVTHTGELFF.

In regard to this clone: Distinct nucleotide sequences in the sample also encode this CDR3. The chain employs TRBV11-3 and TRBJ2-2; no firm D call. V shed 5 bases and J shed 3 bases, with 4 bases lying between them. CDR3 size: 12 residues. CDR1 SGHNT and CDR2 YENEEA come from the germline V gene. In nucleotides, the CDR3 is TGTGCCAGCAGCCCGGACACCGGGGAGCTGTTTTTT. Translated, it gives CASSPDTGELFF.

J is TRBJ1-1 and V is TRBV7-2, with 7 bases that match TRBD1. CDR3 length: 13 amino acids. CDR1 is SGHTA, CDR2 FQGNSA, per germline. J gave up 6 bases and V 6 bases, and 7 bases lay outside the gene matches. CDR3 residues: CASRPTGHSEAFF. The CDR3 nucleotides are TGTGCCAGCAGACCGACAGGGCACTCTGAAGCTTTCTTT.

The chain couples TRBV13 to TRBJ2-5; D may be TRBD1 or TRBD2 (6 bases each). CDR3 length equals 16 residues. Trimming took off 1 base at V and 3 bases at J, with 15 bases between the two ends. Germline CDR1 reads PRHDT; CDR2 reads FYEKMQ (reference sequence). The CDR3 loop is CASSLARAGHKETQYF. As DNA, the CDR3 is TGTGCCAGCAGCTTAGCCAGGGCGGGACACAAAGAGACCCAGTACTTC.

CDR3 sequence: CASRPLAGAPHAEQYF. Written as DNA, the CDR3 is TGTGCCAGCAGACCACTAGCGGGGGCTCCCCATGCCGAGCAGTACTTC. J is TRBJ2-7 and V is TRBV11-2; 11 nucleotides match TRBD2. There are 16 residues in the CDR3. V dropped 6 bases and J dropped 6; count of bases not matched to a gene: 13. The germline gives CDR1 SGHAT, CDR2 FQNNGV.

The chain uses TRBV7-2 and TRBJ1-5; perhaps TRBD1 as D (5 bases). The germline gives CDR1 SGHTA, CDR2 FQGNSA. V lost 2 bases to trimming and J lost 2 bases, with 10 bases between them. There are 15 residues in the CDR3. The CDR3 here is CASSLQRGGNQPQHF. The DNA for the CDR3 is TGTGCCAGCAGCTTACAGCGAGGGGGCAATCAGCCCCAGCATTTT.

The rearrangement joins TRBV2 to TRBJ2-3, with 14 bases aligning to TRBD2. Trimming at V came to 6 bases and at J to 9 bases, leaving 5 bases not matched to a gene. Per the germline V gene, CDR1 is SNHLY and CDR2 is FYNNEI. This CDR3 spans 14 amino acids. CDR3 sequence (DNA): TGTGCCAGCAGGGGACTAGCGGGAGTGAGCACGCAGTATTTT. Protein: CASRGLAGVSTQYF.

The V and J genes are TRBV7-9 and TRBJ2-1; TRBD1 is a possible D gene (6 bases). Trimming removed 6 bases from V and 4 bases from J, with 10 bases in between. CDR1 is SEHNR and CDR2 is FQNEAQ in the germline V gene (reference sequence). CDR3 length equals 13 residues. The CDR3 loop is CASRYGTYNEQFF. The CDR3 bases are TGTGCCAGCAGATACGGGACATACAATGAGCAGTTCTTC.

The gene calls are TRBV5-1 and TRBJ2-1; 7 bases align to TRBD2. Trimming took 2 bases from V and 5 from J; bases not matched to a gene: 4. The V gene's germline CDR1 is SGHRS and CDR2 YFSETQ. The CDR3 consists of 14 residues. This CDR3 reads CASSFGGTNNEQFF. The CDR3 region has the DNA TGCGCCAGCAGCTTTGGCGGGACTAACAATGAGCAGTTCTTC.

This sequence joins TRBV28 and TRBJ1-2; TRBD1 might be the D (5 bases). The CDR3 is made up of 14 amino acids. Germline V gene lookup returns CDR1 MDHEN and CDR2 SYDVKM. The ends were cut back, 6 bases at V and 6 bases at J, with 17 bases in the middle. CDR3 coding DNA: TGTGCCAGCAGGGGAACACGGGGCTTCAATGGCTACACCTTC. Protein: CASRGTRGFNGYTF.

The chain recombines TRBV28 with TRBJ2-6, with 13 bases identical to TRBD2. The V segment lost 5 bases and the J segment 0 bases; nucleotides outside the gene matches: 7. In germline, CDR1 is MDHEN, CDR2 SYDVKM. This CDR3 has 19 residues. The CDR3 nucleotides are TGTGCCAGCAGTGCCCGGGGACTAGCGGGGTTCTCTGGGGCCAACGTCCTGACTTTC. Its protein product is CASSARGLAGFSGANVLTF.

The chain combines TRBV18 with TRBJ2-5; tentative D call: TRBD1 (6 bases). The CDR3 covers 13 residues. Trimming stripped 10 bases from V and 5 bases from J, with 17 bases between. CDR1 and CDR2 (germline): KGHSH, LQKENI. The CDR3 DNA is TGTGCCATCAGTAAACAGGGTAGGGAGACCCAGTACTTC. This codes for CAISKQGRETQYF.

V gene TRBV7-9 combines with J gene TRBJ1-2, with D possibly matching TRBD1 (5 bases). The CDR3 is 16 residues long. CDR1 is SEHNR, CDR2 FQNEAQ, per germline (reference sequence). The germline V and J ends were trimmed by 4 bases and 0 bases, with 15 bases remaining between them. The CDR3, as DNA: TGTGCCAGCAGCTCTATTGGGCGGGGGACTAACTATGGCTACACCTTC. Translated: CASSSIGRGTNYGYTF.

The genes are TRBV6-5 and TRBJ2-5, with 7 bases fitting TRBD2. V shed 5 bases, J shed 4 bases, and the junction held 4 bases outside the gene matches. The CDR3 runs to 13 residues. CDR1 is MNHEY, CDR2 SVGAGI, per germline. The CDR3 here is CASSGAGVETQYF. Here the CDR3 DNA reads TGTGCCAGCAGTGGGGCGGGAGTAGAGACCCAGTACTTC.

As regards this clone: Other DNA variants within this sample encode the same CDR3. The gene calls are TRBV6-5 and TRBJ2-7, with D possibly being TRBD2 (5 bases). This CDR3 spans 11 amino acids. Germline lookup yields CDR1 MNHEY and CDR2 SVGAGI. Trimming took off 6 bases at V and 3 bases at J, with 6 bases between the two ends. This chain's CDR3 is CASRTSYEQYF. The CDR3 DNA sequence: TGTGCCAGCAGAACTAGCTACGAGCAGTACTTC.

This clone has only one observation. The rearrangement uses TRBV5-1 and TRBJ2-1, with D uncertain. The CDR3 covers 16 residues. The germline V and J ends were trimmed by 4 bases and 8 bases, with 22 bases remaining between them. Germline lookup yields CDR1 SGHRS and CDR2 YFSETQ. The CDR3 here is CASSIPGPYAVDEQFF. CDR3 bases: TGCGCCAGCAGCATTCCGGGTCCATACGCCGTCGATGAGCAGTTCTTC.

The chain couples TRBV29-1 to TRBJ2-7; 9 nucleotides match TRBD2. Per germline, CDR1 SQVTM and CDR2 ANQGSEA. V shed 7 bases and J 5 bases; nucleotides not matched to a gene: 15. The CDR3 runs 15 residues. This CDR3 reads CSAMTSGTPPDEQYF. The CDR3, as DNA: TGCAGCGCCATGACTAGCGGAACCCCCCCGGACGAGCAGTACTTC.

This clone was recorded many times. The genes are TRBV5-8 and TRBJ1-4, with a possible D match to TRBD1 (5 bases). Trimming took 4 bases from V and 8 from J, leaving 18 bases between them. The germline CDR1 and CDR2 sequences are SGHTS and YDEGEE. This CDR3 spans 15 amino acids. Here the CDR3 DNA reads TGTGCCAGCAGCATGGGACGACTGGGGCCAGAAAAACTGTTTTTT. Protein: CASSMGRLGPEKLFF.

The chain employs TRBV5-1 and TRBJ2-1; 7 positions agree with TRBD1. The CDR3 extends over 17 amino acids. Germline trimming cut 2 bases from V and 0 bases from J; bases unmatched to any gene: 8. Germline V gene sequence: CDR1 SGHRS, CDR2 YFSETQ. CDR3 amino acids: CASSLYTGADSYNEQFF. The CDR3 region has the DNA TGCGCCAGCAGCTTATATACAGGGGCGGACTCCTACAATGAGCAGTTCTTC.

The chain joins TRBV11-2 to TRBJ1-1, with unresolved D. The germline V gene encodes CDR1 SGHAT and CDR2 FQNNGV. The CDR3 sequence is 12 residues long. Between the trimmed V and J ends, which lost 1 base and 11 bases, there was a span of 11 bases. The chain's CDR3 is CASSLARTSAFF. CDR3 coding DNA: TGTGCCAGCAGCTTAGCCCGGACGTCGGCTTTCTTT.

A note on this clone: Other DNA sequences in this sample translate to the same CDR3. V gene TRBV5-4 combines with J gene TRBJ1-5, with 8 bases identical to TRBD1. This CDR3 region has 15 residues. CDR1 and CDR2 (germline): SGHNT, YYREEE (reference sequence). V shed 0 bases and J 1 base; nucleotides not matched to a gene: 0. This chain's CDR3 is CASSLGTGSNQPQHF. CDR3 nucleotide sequence: TGTGCCAGCAGCTTGGGGACAGGGAGCAATCAGCCCCAGCATTTT.

This clone was seen once. The chain has TRBV5-4 and TRBJ1-1, with a weak D call TRBD1 (5 bases). Between the trimmed V and J ends, which lost 1 base and 1 base, there was a span of 14 bases. In germline, CDR1 is SGHNT, CDR2 YYREEE (reference sequence). This CDR3 has 16 residues. This CDR3 is CASSLTQGGENTEAFF. The CDR3 DNA is TGTGCCAGCAGCTTGACGCAGGGAGGGGAGAACACTGAAGCTTTCTTT. Full variable domain (remainder filled in from reference TRBV5-4 and TRBJ1-1): ETGVTQSPTHLIKTRGQQVTLRCSSQSGHNTVSWYQQALGQGPQFIFQYYREEENGRGNFPPRFSGLQFPNYSSELNVNALELDDSALYLCASSLTQGGENTEAFFGQGTRLTVV.

This chain joins TRBV28 and TRBJ1-2; maybe TRBD1 (6 bases). Trimming removed 6 bases from V and 6 bases from J, with 23 bases in between. The CDR3 is 16 residues long. The V gene's germline CDR1 is MDHEN and CDR2 SYDVKM. The CDR3 reads CASSNQRIWTENGYTF. The CDR3 bases are TGTGCCAGCAGCAACCAAAGGATCTGGACAGAAAATGGCTACACCTTC.

The gene calls are TRBV11-2 and TRBJ1-2; D unresolved. Germline V lookup: CDR1 SGHAT, CDR2 FQNNGV. CDR3 length equals 14 residues. V dropped 0 bases and J dropped 6 bases, with 11 bases sitting between them. CDR3 bases: TGTGCCAGCAGCTTAGATGGCCGCCCCCATGGCTACACCTTC. Its translation is CASSLDGRPHGYTF. The whole variable domain, filled in from reference TRBV11-2 and TRBJ1-2, reads EAGVAQSPRYKIIEKRQSVAFWCNPISGHATLYWYQQILGQGPKLLIQFQNNGVVDDSQLPKDRFSAERLKGVDSTLKIQPAKLEDSAVYLCASSLDGRPHGYTFGSGTRLTVV.